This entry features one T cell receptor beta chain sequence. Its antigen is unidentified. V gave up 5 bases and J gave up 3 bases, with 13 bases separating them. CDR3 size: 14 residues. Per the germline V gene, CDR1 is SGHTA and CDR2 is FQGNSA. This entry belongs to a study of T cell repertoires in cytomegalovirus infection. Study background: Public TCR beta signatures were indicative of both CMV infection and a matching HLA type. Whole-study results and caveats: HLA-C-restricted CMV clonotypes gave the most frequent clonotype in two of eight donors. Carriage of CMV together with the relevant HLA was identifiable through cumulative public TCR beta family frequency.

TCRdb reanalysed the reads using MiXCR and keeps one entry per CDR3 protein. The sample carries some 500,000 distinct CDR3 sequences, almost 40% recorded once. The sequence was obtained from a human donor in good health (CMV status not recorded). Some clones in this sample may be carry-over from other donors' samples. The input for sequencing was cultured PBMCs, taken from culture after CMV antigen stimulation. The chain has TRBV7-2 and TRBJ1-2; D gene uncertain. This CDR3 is CASSPSPEDYGYTF. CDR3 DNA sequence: TGTGCCAGCAGCCCCTCCCCAGAGGACTATGGCTACACCTTC.